What follows is one TCR beta chain and its context. Through a sample-barcoded 5' primer and a J-beta primer mix, a second PCR was run for roughly 7 to 12 cycles. Researchers report that each sample yielded at least 2.5 million CDR3-containing paired-end reads. TCRdb ran MiXCR on the 5' RACE reads and lists one entry per CDR3 protein. The sample has hundreds of thousands of distinct CDR3 sequences; roughly 58% are singletons. This sample is part of a study of blood T cells in healthy people across ages. The germline V gene has CDR1 SGHAT and CDR2 FQNNGV. The CDR3 loop spans 14 amino acids. With 4 bases removed from V and 9 bases from J, the gap between germline ends came to 16 bases.

The chain recombines TRBV11-2 with TRBJ2-1, with a tentative D call TRBD2 (6 bases). Sequencing was performed on blood. This clonotype originated in a man in his sixties in good health. The DNA of the CDR3 is TGTGCCAGCAGCTCCATTGGGACTTCGGGTGAGCAGTTCTTC. This encodes CASSSIGTSGEQFF.